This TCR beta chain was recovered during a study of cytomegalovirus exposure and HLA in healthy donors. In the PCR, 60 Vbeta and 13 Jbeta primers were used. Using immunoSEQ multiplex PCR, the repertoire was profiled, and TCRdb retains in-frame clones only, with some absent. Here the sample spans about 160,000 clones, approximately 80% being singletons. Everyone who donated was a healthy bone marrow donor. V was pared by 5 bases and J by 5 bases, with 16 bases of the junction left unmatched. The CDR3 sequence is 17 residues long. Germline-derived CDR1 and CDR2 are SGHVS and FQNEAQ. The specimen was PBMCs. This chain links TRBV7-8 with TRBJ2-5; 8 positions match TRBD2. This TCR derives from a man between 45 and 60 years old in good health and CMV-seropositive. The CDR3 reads CASSLPWTAGAVETQYF. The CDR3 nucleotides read TGTGCCAGCAGCCTACCGTGGACAGCGGGAGCGGTGGAGACCCAGTACTTC.